This T cell receptor (beta chain) is drawn from a study of brain T cells in children with intractable seizures. Study results and limitations: Among the top 50 brain clones were public and private clonotypes. Clones missing pre-surgery may reflect undersampling of that blood sample.

This table comes from immunoSEQ multiplex PCR, and its TCRdb copy is limited to in-frame clones, with some not included. This sample has roughly 9,500 clones, with 69% found just once. A remark on this clone: Its cognate antigen is unknown.

Surgery cases with the highest brain T cell transcript signatures were chosen for sequencing. At least one anti-epileptic drug was given before surgery. The origin of this receptor is a girl aged 2-10 years with tuberous sclerosis and intractable seizures. This specimen consisted of resected brain tissue, obtained at surgery.

In DNA, the CDR3 is TGTGCCAGCAGTGAACGGGGGGGGCCTTCAGATACGCAGTATTTT. Protein sequence: CASSERGGPSDTQYF. This sequence joins TRBV6-4 and TRBJ2-3, with TRBD2 matching 8 bases. V shed 3 bases and J 4 bases; nucleotides not matched to a gene: 6. This CDR3 comprises 15 residues. Germline CDR1 is MRHNA and CDR2 is SNTAGT.